This TCR beta chain was recovered during a study of naive and memory T cell subsets. Overall study findings and caveats: Gini index rose across naive, CM, EM and EMRA in CD4 and CD8. Over 95% of naive TCR sequences appeared only once, unlike memory subsets.

Worth noting for this clonotype: As yet, its antigen is unknown.

CD4 T cells were positively selected, then CD8 T cells from the CD4-negative fraction. The CDR3 is 18 amino acids. Trimming at V came to 4 bases and at J to 3 bases, leaving 12 bases not matched to a gene. CDR1 and CDR2 from the germline V gene are LGHDT and YNNKEL (reference sequence). The beta constant-region primer was an equimolar mix of two oligonucleotides covering TRBC1 and TRBC2. Each CDR3 protein is one row after TCRdb ran MiXCR on the UMI-ligation and nested PCR reads. The sample records tens of thousands of distinct CDR3 sequences, around 13% being singletons. Material for sequencing was central memory CD4+ T cells from blood. The TCR comes from a human donor in good health. The chain carries TRBV3-1 and TRBJ2-3, with 11 bases identical to TRBD2. The chain's CDR3 is CASSPARISGRGTDTQYF. The CDR3 bases are TGTGCCAGCAGCCCAGCTCGAATTAGCGGGAGGGGAACAGATACGCAGTATTTT.